One sample yielded the 23 T cell receptor beta chains listed below, sequenced in a study of regulatory T cells in long-lasting Graves disease. Construction of TCR beta libraries relied on iRepertoire HTBI primers and on Arm-PCR targeting CDR3 regions. TCRdb passed the multiplex PCR reads through MiXCR, listing each CDR3 protein once. The table records under 350,000 distinct CDR3 sequences, 22% of them present only once. Time point: persistent/refractory GD, antithyroid drugs over 5 years with positive TRAb. Isolated PBMC RNA provided the starting material for the TCR library. The sequenced sample was peripheral blood mononuclear cells (PBMCs), obtained when the disease was refractory, from a patient treated with antithyroid drugs. The receptors were gathered from a female donor with Graves disease.

This clonotype was seen repeatedly, ten times or more. V usage is TRBV3-1 and J usage is TRBJ2-7, with 9 nucleotides matching TRBD2. CDR3 length equals 16 residues. Germline assignment: CDR1 LGHDT and CDR2 YNNKEL (reference sequence). Trimming removed 0 bases from V and 5 bases from J; junction bases left unmatched: 8. CDR3 sequence reads: CASSQETLAGIDEQYF. The DNA for the CDR3 is TGTGCCAGCAGCCAAGAGACGCTAGCGGGAATTGACGAGCAGTACTTC.

This clonotype was recorded at least ten times. The chain recombines TRBV2 with TRBJ2-2; D gene uncertain. CDR1 is SNHLY and CDR2 is FYNNEI in the germline V gene. The CDR3 has 12 residues. V was pared by 4 bases and J by 3 bases, with 3 bases between. The CDR3 protein is CASSGDTGELFF. DNA for the CDR3: TGTGCCAGCAGTGGAGACACCGGGGAGCTGTTTTTT.

This clonotype was counted between two and nine times. The chain combines TRBV11-2 with TRBJ2-7; no definite D call. Trimming removed 5 bases at V and 4 bases at J, with 12 bases between. Germline V CDR1 and CDR2: SGHAT, FQNNGV. The length of the CDR3 is 13 residues. The CDR3 DNA follows: TGTGCCAGCAGCCGCGATACTCAATACGAGCAGTACTTC. It codes for CASSRDTQYEQYF.

This clonotype was observed a handful of times. CDR3 nucleotide sequence: TGTGCCTGGGGGTTGGGGACCGGGGAGCTGTTTTTT. As protein: CAWGLGTGELFF. V usage is TRBV30 and J usage is TRBJ2-2; no reliable D call. Trimming shortened V by 5 bases and J by 5 bases, and 9 bases separated the two germline ends. Germline assignment: CDR1 GTSNPN and CDR2 SVGIG (reference sequence). The CDR3 has 12 amino acids.

This clonotype has just one count. The CDR3 nucleotides read TGTGCCAGCAGCCTAGAGGGTTTCCTGTACGAGCAGTACTTC. This translates into CASSLEGFLYEQYF. V is TRBV5-5 and J is TRBJ2-7; tentatively, D is TRBD2 (5 bases). The V gene's germline CDR1 is SGHKS and CDR2 YYEKEE (reference sequence). The CDR3 extends over 14 amino acids. Trimming left V 4 bases short and J 4 bases short, with 15 bases between.

The table lists this clonotype with a few counts. V usage is TRBV5-8 and J usage is TRBJ2-7; D perhaps matches TRBD2 (5 bases). Trimming pared 6 bases from V and 4 bases from J, leaving 29 bases between. The CDR3 totals 18 residues. Germline V gene data show CDR1 as SGHTS and CDR2 as YDEGEE. The CDR3 DNA is TGTGCCAGCAACTCAAGACGGGATCGGCTTCGGAAAAAGTACGAGCAGTACTTC. Its translation is CASNSRRDRLRKKYEQYF.

The chain couples TRBV7-9 to TRBJ1-5; no clear D. Germline assignment: CDR1 SEHNR and CDR2 FQNEAQ (reference sequence). V gave up 3 bases and J gave up 5 bases, with 8 bases separating them. CDR3 length: 13 amino acids. The CDR3 DNA reads TGTGCCAGCAGCTTTATGGGAGATCAGCCCCAGCATTTT. Its protein is CASSFMGDQPQHF.

The chain joins TRBV7-2 to TRBJ2-5, with 12 bases lining up with TRBD1. V lost 1 base, J lost 4 bases, and 10 bases stayed unmatched. CDR1 is SGHTA and CDR2 is FQGNSA in the germline V gene. The CDR3 has 18 amino acids. This CDR3 is CASSLGGGQGADGETQYF. DNA for the CDR3: TGTGCCAGCAGCTTAGGGGGGGGACAGGGGGCGGACGGAGAGACCCAGTACTTC.

This clonotype was detected many times. The rearrangement links TRBV28 to TRBJ1-5; D call uncertain. The CDR3 is 14 residues long. Between the trimmed V and J ends, which lost 4 bases and 1 base, there was a span of 8 bases. Germline loops: CDR1 MDHEN, CDR2 SYDVKM. The DNA of the CDR3 is TGTGCCAGCAGTTCTTCTCCCAGCAATCAGCCCCAGCATTTT. Amino acid sequence: CASSSSPSNQPQHF.

This clonotype has a count of ten or more. The chain couples TRBV2 to TRBJ1-4, with a weak D call TRBD1 (6 bases). Germline assignment: CDR1 SNHLY and CDR2 FYNNEI. The CDR3 spans 13 residues. Trimming removed 6 bases at V and 4 bases at J, with 9 bases between. This chain's CDR3 is CASSLQGNEKLFF. The CDR3 coding sequence is TGTGCCAGCAGCTTACAGGGTAATGAAAAACTGTTTTTT.

The chain recombines TRBV30 with TRBJ2-2; unclear D gene. This CDR3 region has 13 residues. V was clipped by 3 bases and J by 6 bases, with 11 bases between them. Germline lookup yields CDR1 GTSNPN and CDR2 SVGIG (reference sequence). The CDR3 is CAWREGYPGELFF. The CDR3 DNA follows: TGTGCCTGGAGAGAAGGGTACCCCGGGGAGCTGTTTTTT.

This clonotype was counted a few times. CDR3 in DNA: TGCGCCAGCAGCTTGGAGGTTAGCGGGAGCCCCGCTCCATGGGGCGAGCAGTACTTC. Translated: CASSLEVSGSPAPWGEQYF. The chain links TRBV5-1 to TRBJ2-7, with 9 bases that match TRBD2. The CDR3 covers 19 residues. CDR1 and CDR2 from the germline V gene are SGHRS and YFSETQ. J lost 6 bases, V lost 0 bases, and 19 bases had no gene match.

This clonotype occurred once. The V and J genes are TRBV5-1 and TRBJ1-2; a possible D gene is TRBD1 (5 bases). The V gene's germline CDR1 is SGHRS and CDR2 YFSETQ. V shed 3 bases and J shed 4 bases, with 13 bases lying between them. This CDR3 contains 14 residues. CDR3 nucleotides: TGCGCCAGCAGCTGGGACGACCCCTCCTATGGCTACACCTTC. It translates to CASSWDDPSYGYTF.

Comments on this clonotype: Being one base from a much bigger clone, this may be a read error. J is TRBJ2-5 and V is TRBV14; D is uncertain. Germline assignment: CDR1 SGHDN and CDR2 FVKESK. CDR3 length: 13 residues. DNA for the CDR3: TGTGCCGGCAGCCCACTCAACCAAGAGACCCAGTACTTC. Its translation: CAGSPLNQETQYF.

This clonotype occurred once. V and J are TRBV20-1 and TRBJ2-6; D is undetermined. The length of the CDR3 is 15 residues. Trimming stripped 6 bases from V and 0 bases from J, with 12 bases between. Germline CDR1 and CDR2: DFQATT and SNEGSKA (reference sequence). CDR3 DNA sequence: TGCAGTGCCGGCCTCGATTTCTCTGGGGCCAACGTCCTGACTTTC. This codes for CSAGLDFSGANVLTF.

This clonotype showed up just a few times. The chain couples TRBV20-1 to TRBJ1-1, with D perhaps matching TRBD1 (5 bases). Germline CDR1 reads DFQATT; CDR2 reads SNEGSKA (reference sequence). Trimming took off 0 bases at V and 6 bases at J, with 17 bases between the two ends. This CDR3 is 15 amino acids long. In DNA, the CDR3 is TGCAGTGCTAGAGATTATCGTGGGGGGGTCCCTGAAGCTTTCTTT. As protein: CSARDYRGGVPEAFF.

This clonotype appeared many times. This chain joins TRBV30 and TRBJ1-4; 7 bases are a match to TRBD1. The CDR3 is made up of 14 amino acids. With 7 bases clipped from V and 8 bases from J, the junction kept 13 bases outside the gene matches. The germline gives CDR1 GTSNPN, CDR2 SVGIG (reference sequence). The CDR3 loop is CALMVDRVGEKLFF. The CDR3 nucleotides read TGTGCCTTGATGGTAGACAGGGTGGGAGAAAAACTGTTTTTT.

Worth noting for this clonotype: This clone may be a read error of a much larger clone one base away. This chain joins TRBV27 and TRBJ1-5, with TRBD1 identical over 8 bases. The CDR3 has 14 amino acids. CDR1 MNHEY and CDR2 SMNVEV come from the germline V gene (reference sequence). CDR3 nucleotide sequence: TGTGTCAGCAGAAGACAGGGGAGCAATCAGCCCCAGCATTTT. It encodes CVSRRQGSNQPQHF.

This clonotype was recorded a few times. The CDR3 region has the DNA TGTGCCAGCAGGTCGAGGAGGAGCTCCTACGAGCAGTACTTC. This gives the protein CASRSRRSSYEQYF. The chain employs TRBV5-5 and TRBJ2-7, with a weak D call TRBD2 (5 bases). The ends were cut back, 5 bases at V and 0 bases at J, with 12 bases in the middle. CDR1 and CDR2 from the germline V gene are SGHKS and YYEKEE (reference sequence). The CDR3 has 14 residues.

V is TRBV20-1 and J is TRBJ2-5, with a possible D match to TRBD1 (6 bases). V was clipped by 5 bases and J by 4 bases, with 11 bases between them. Germline CDR1 is DFQATT and CDR2 is SNEGSKA (reference sequence). The CDR3 consists of 12 residues. In nucleotides, the CDR3 is TGCAGTGCTCTACAGGGTCCAGAGACCCAGTACTTC. It encodes CSALQGPETQYF.

CDR3 protein: CASTPLTAPNYGYTF. The CDR3 DNA sequence: TGTGCCAGCACCCCTCTGACAGCGCCGAACTATGGCTACACCTTC. The chain recombines TRBV6-2 or TRBV6-3 with TRBJ1-2; TRBD1 might be the D (5 bases). Germline V lookup: CDR1 MNHEY, CDR2 SVGEGT. V was cut by 7 bases and J by 2 bases, with 17 bases left in between. The CDR3 is made up of 15 amino acids.

This clonotype was detected only once. The J gene is TRBJ2-7, the V gene TRBV29-1, with 8 bases that match TRBD1. V lost 5 bases to trimming and J lost 2 bases; unmatched junction nucleotides: 5. The CDR3 runs to 13 residues. Germline V lookup: CDR1 SQVTM, CDR2 ANQGSEA. As DNA, the CDR3 is TGCAGCGTTAAAAGGACAGGGACCTACGAGCAGTACTTC. Translation: CSVKRTGTYEQYF.

This rearrangement joins TRBV5-1 to TRBJ1-2; D may be TRBD1 (6 bases). The CDR3 is 14 amino acids. V lost 0 bases and J 10 bases, leaving 16 bases between the germline ends. Germline V gene sequence: CDR1 SGHRS, CDR2 YFSETQ. In DNA, the CDR3 is TGCGCCAGCAGCTTGGGGGGGGACACAGGAGCCTACACCTTC. It is translated as CASSLGGDTGAYTF.